Presented here are 15 T cell receptor beta chains from one specimen sequenced in a study of cytomegalovirus exposure and HLA in healthy donors. Some clones are missing from TCRdb's copy, which holds only in-frame ones; the method was immunoSEQ multiplex PCR. This table has over 70,000 clones, roughly 90% appearing once. Sequencing used PBMCs. The receptors stem from a woman aged 18 to 35 in good health and CMV-seropositive.

The CDR3 sequence is CASSLGGGPFNSPLHF. CDR3 DNA: TGTGCCAGCAGCTTGGGGGGGGGCCCCTTTAATTCACCCCTCCACTTT. The chain employs TRBV7-2 and TRBJ1-6; possible D gene TRBD1, 6 bases. CDR1 SGHTA and CDR2 FQGNSA come from the germline V gene. CDR3 size: 16 residues. Between the trimmed V and J ends, which lost 3 bases and 6 bases, there was a span of 15 bases.

The chain combines TRBV5-1 with TRBJ2-3; D possibly corresponds to TRBD2 (6 bases). Trimming removed 0 bases at V and 0 bases at J, with 8 bases between. This CDR3 contains 15 residues. Germline values: CDR1 SGHRS, CDR2 YFSETQ. The CDR3 sequence: CASSLVGLSTDTQYF. The CDR3 DNA sequence: TGCGCCAGCAGCTTGGTAGGACTAAGCACAGATACGCAGTATTTT.

This chain joins TRBV13 and TRBJ2-1; weak D call: TRBD2 (7 bases). This CDR3 contains 17 residues. The V gene lost 1 base and the J gene lost 6 bases, with 19 bases spanning the gap. The V gene's germline CDR1 is PRHDT and CDR2 FYEKMQ (reference sequence). The CDR3 region is CASSLVLGGGSLNEQFF. In DNA, the CDR3 is TGTGCCAGCAGCTTAGTTTTGGGGGGGGGCTCCCTCAATGAGCAGTTCTTC.

The chain carries TRBV6-1 and TRBJ1-4; the D gene is possibly TRBD1 (5 bases). The ends were cut back, 3 bases at V and 4 bases at J, with 9 bases in the middle. This CDR3 spans 14 amino acids. The germline CDR1 and CDR2 sequences are MNHNS and SASEGT. CDR3 residues: CASSETARNEKLFF. For the CDR3, the DNA is TGTGCCAGCAGTGAGACAGCCCGTAATGAAAAACTGTTTTTT.

V is TRBV6-6 and J is TRBJ1-3, with D possibly being TRBD1 (5 bases). The CDR3 loop spans 15 amino acids. V was clipped by 5 bases and J by 4 bases, with 15 bases between them. Germline lookup yields CDR1 MNHNY and CDR2 SVGAGI (reference sequence). In nucleotides, the CDR3 is TGTGCCAGCAGTGGATCGGGGGAATCCGGAAACACCATATATTTT. It is translated as CASSGSGESGNTIYF.

The chain combines TRBV9 with TRBJ1-2; 10 bases are a match to TRBD1. V shed 0 bases, J shed 1 base, and the junction held 6 bases outside the gene matches. CDR1 is SGDLS, CDR2 YYNGEE, per germline. The CDR3 length is 17 residues. DNA of the CDR3: TGTGCCAGCAGCGTAGACGGGACAGGGGTCTTTAACTATGGCTACACCTTC. This encodes CASSVDGTGVFNYGYTF.

The gene calls are TRBV27 and TRBJ2-1; D may be TRBD1 (6 bases). The CDR3 extends over 16 amino acids. With 10 bases removed from V and 0 bases from J, the gap between germline ends came to 19 bases. Germline loops: CDR1 MNHEY, CDR2 SMNVEV (reference sequence). The CDR3 loop is CATQRTGQISYNEQFF. Here the CDR3 DNA reads TGTGCCACCCAAAGGACGGGACAAATCTCCTACAATGAGCAGTTCTTC.

The chain recombines TRBV5-5 with TRBJ1-5; D unresolved. Looked up from germline, CDR1 is SGHKS and CDR2 is YYEKEE (reference sequence). The CDR3 loop spans 15 amino acids. The V end lost 2 bases, the J end lost 0 bases, and 9 bases lay between the germline ends. CDR3 amino acids: CASSFDGYSNQPQHF. CDR3 coding DNA: TGTGCCAGCAGCTTTGACGGGTATAGCAATCAGCCCCAGCATTTT.

This chain connects TRBV5-1 to TRBJ2-3; 8 nucleotides align to TRBD2. The V and J ends lost 4 bases and 13 bases, in that order; junction bases with no gene match: 20. The germline gives CDR1 SGHRS, CDR2 YFSETQ. The CDR3 consists of 16 residues. CDR3 nucleotides: TGCGCCAGCAGCCGCGGCACCGGGGGGGCTTGGAGTATAGAGTATTTT. Protein sequence: CASSRGTGGAWSIEYF.

The gene calls are TRBV27 and TRBJ1-5; the D gene is possibly TRBD1 (6 bases). The germline V gene has CDR1 MNHEY and CDR2 SMNVEV (reference sequence). Deletions cut 3 bases from V and 6 bases from J, with 9 bases between. This CDR3 is 13 amino acids long. CDR3 nucleotides: TGTGCCAGCAGTTTGGGGGCCGTTCAGCCCCAGCATTTT. It encodes CASSLGAVQPQHF.

V usage is TRBV4-2 and J usage is TRBJ2-7, with D perhaps matching TRBD1 (6 bases). V gave up 2 bases and J gave up 2 bases, with 22 bases separating them. Germline V gene sequence: CDR1 LGHNA, CDR2 YNFKEQ. The CDR3 length is 18 residues. CDR3 sequence (DNA): TGTGCCAGCAGCCAATCCCCCCCCGACAGGTCCCAACCCTACGAGCAGTACTTC. Translated: CASSQSPPDRSQPYEQYF.

This clone was counted ten times or more. The chain uses TRBV4-3 and TRBJ2-6, with D uncertain. Trimming removed 1 base at V and 0 bases at J, with 7 bases between. CDR1 and CDR2 (germline): LGHNA, YSLEER. The length of the CDR3 is 16 residues. The CDR3 DNA reads as TGCGCCAGCAGCCAAGCTCAGTACTCTGGGGCCAACGTCCTGACTTTC. Its translation: CASSQAQYSGANVLTF.

This clone was recorded a few times. The rearrangement links TRBV7-9 to TRBJ2-3; tentatively, D is TRBD2 (5 bases). Germline CDR1 SEHNR, CDR2 FQNEAQ (reference sequence). The CDR3 covers 13 residues. Between the trimmed V and J ends, which lost 5 bases and 5 bases, there was a span of 11 bases. The CDR3 coding sequence is TGTGCCAGCAGCGTCTTCCGGGGAGATACGCAGTATTTT. Its protein is CASSVFRGDTQYF.

This clone was picked up a small number of times. The V and J genes are TRBV9 and TRBJ2-3; 7 positions match TRBD1. V gave up 1 base and J gave up 2 bases; unmatched junction bases: 4. This CDR3 comprises 15 residues. Germline V gives CDR1 SGDLS, CDR2 YYNGEE. This CDR3 reads CASSVTGVVTDTQYF. Written as DNA, the CDR3 is TGTGCCAGCAGCGTAACAGGGGTGGTCACAGATACGCAGTATTTT.

The V call is TRBV5-1, the J call TRBJ2-1; 9 bases match TRBD1. Germline V gene data show CDR1 as SGHRS and CDR2 as YFSETQ. V trimming: 5 bases; J trimming: 6 bases; junction bases outside the gene matches: 3. This CDR3 has 13 amino acids. The CDR3 spells CASRGQGPNEQFF. The CDR3 DNA reads as TGCGCCAGCAGGGGACAGGGACCCAATGAGCAGTTCTTC.